The rows below give T cell receptor beta chains drawn from one sample of a study of cytotoxic CD8 clonotypes in ibrutinib-treated CLL. Generated by immunoSEQ multiplex PCR, the TCRdb table keeps only in-frame clones and is missing some. The table records approximately 67,000 clones, more than 70% of them present only once. The material was PBMCs, obtained at disease progression, from a patient treated with ibrutinib. These receptors all stem from a human donor with chronic lymphocytic leukemia. The CDR3 runs from the conserved cysteine through the conserved F or W. D genes are given only for firm matches. Expanded clones get a size class; other rows say once, few or many, or leave the size out.

CDR3 protein | CDR3 DNA | J gene | V gene | D gene | CDR3 length | clone size
CASSPREDLYGYTF | TGTGCCAGCAGTCCCAGGGAGGACCTCTATGGCTACACCTTC | TRBJ1-2 | TRBV27 | NA | 14 | NA
CASSLDQGNYGYTF | TGTGCCAGCAGCTTAGATCAGGGGAACTATGGCTACACCTTC | TRBJ1-2 | TRBV7-9 | NA | 14 | NA
CSARDTETQYF | TGCAGTGCTAGAGATACGGAGACCCAGTACTTC | TRBJ2-5 | TRBV20-1 | NA | 11 | NA
CASKLRAVQETQYF | TGTGCCAGCAAACTGCGAGCAGTCCAAGAGACCCAGTACTTC | TRBJ2-5 | TRBV6-1 | NA | 14 | NA
CASSLDSRINEQFF | TGCGCCAGCAGCTTGGATTCCAGAATTAATGAGCAGTTCTTC | TRBJ2-1 | TRBV5-1 | NA | 14 | NA
CASSGSNSYNSPLHF | TGTGCCAGCAGTGGCAGTAACTCCTATAATTCACCCCTCCACTTT | TRBJ1-6 | TRBV6-1 | NA | 15 | NA
CAASLGFSNQPQHF | TGTGCCGCGAGTCTTGGGTTTAGCAATCAGCCCCAGCATTTT | TRBJ1-5 | TRBV6-5 | NA | 14 | NA
CASSFYRGHEQYF | TGTGCCAGCAGCTTTTACAGGGGACACGAGCAGTACTTC | TRBJ2-7 | TRBV11-3 | TRBD1 | 13 | NA
CASRYSGANVLTF | TGTGCCAGCAGATACTCTGGGGCCAACGTCCTGACTTTC | TRBJ2-6 | TRBV27 | NA | 13 | NA
CASSGQGGGLFGNTIYF | TGTGCCAGCAGTGGGCAAGGGGGAGGCCTCTTCGGAAACACCATATATTTT | TRBJ1-3 | TRBV6-1 | NA | 17 | NA
CASSPRVGVEAQHF | TGTGCCAGCTCACCAAGGGTAGGGGTGGAAGCCCAGCATTTT | TRBJ1-5 | TRBV18 | NA | 14 | NA
CASSIDRRTRHCVNTQYF | TGTGCCAGTAGTATAGACCGTCGGACTAGACATTGCGTTAATACGCAGTATTTT | TRBJ2-3 | TRBV19 | TRBD2 | 18 | NA
CACNGGGNTIYF | TGTGCCTGTAACGGCGGTGGAAACACCATATATTTT | TRBJ1-3 | TRBV30 | NA | 12 | NA
CASSLLESYYGYTF | TGTGCCAGCAGTTTATTGGAGTCCTACTATGGCTACACCTTC | TRBJ1-2 | TRBV28 | NA | 14 | once
CASSLQSNTEAFF | TGTGCCAGCAGCTTACAATCGAACACTGAAGCTTTCTTT | TRBJ1-1 | TRBV7-2 | NA | 13 | NA
CASSLGTSGSLGKQYF | TGTGCCAGCAGCCTGGGGACTAGCGGGAGTCTGGGGAAGCAGTACTTC | TRBJ2-7 | TRBV7-3 | TRBD2 | 16 | NA
CAWRRGGFSYEQYF | TGTGCCTGGAGACGTGGGGGATTCTCCTACGAGCAGTACTTC | TRBJ2-7 | TRBV30 | NA | 14 | NA
CASSPAQGQGSNTEAFF | TGTGCCAGCAGCCCAGCACAGGGGCAGGGATCGAACACTGAAGCTTTCTTT | TRBJ1-1 | TRBV7-9 | TRBD1 | 17 | NA
CASSPRTGAAYEQYF | TGCGCCAGCAGCCCTAGGACAGGGGCAGCCTACGAGCAGTACTTC | TRBJ2-7 | TRBV5-1 | TRBD1 | 15 | once
CASSAGSTGLGYNSPLHF | TGCGCCAGCAGCGCGGGGTCTACAGGGTTAGGCTATAATTCACCCCTCCACTTT | TRBJ1-6 | TRBV5-1 | NA | 18 | NA
CSARDLYEQYF | TGCAGTGCTAGAGATCTATACGAGCAGTACTTC | TRBJ2-7 | TRBV20-1 | NA | 11 | NA
CASSPPRGLAGEWNEQFF | TGTGCCAGCAGCCCACCCCGGGGACTAGCGGGAGAGTGGAATGAGCAGTTCTTC | TRBJ2-1 | TRBV7-9 | TRBD2 | 18 | NA
CASSDPLGETQYF | TGTGCCAGCAGTGACCCCCTCGGTGAGACCCAGTACTTC | TRBJ2-5 | TRBV2 | NA | 13 | NA
CASKGQPPGTDTQYF | TGTGCCAGCAAAGGACAGCCCCCGGGCACAGATACGCAGTATTTT | TRBJ2-3 | TRBV28 | NA | 15 | NA
CASSVRVHNSPLHF | TGTGCCAGCAGCGTCAGGGTTCATAATTCACCCCTCCACTTT | TRBJ1-6 | TRBV7-2 | NA | 14 | NA
CASSLVQHSPLHF | TGTGCCAGCAGCTTAGTTCAGCATTCACCCCTCCACTTT | TRBJ1-6 | TRBV7-9 | NA | 13 | NA
CASSPSRGNTIYF | TGTGCCAGCTCACCAAGCCGGGGAAACACCATATATTTT | TRBJ1-3 | TRBV18 | NA | 13 | NA
CASRRTGTVEAFF | TGCGCCAGCAGACGTACCGGGACAGTTGAAGCTTTCTTT | TRBJ1-1 | TRBV5-1 | TRBD1 | 13 | NA
CASSYGLGQANYEQYF | TGCGCCAGCAGCTACGGCCTGGGACAGGCAAACTACGAGCAGTACTTC | TRBJ2-7 | TRBV5-1 | TRBD1 | 16 | NA
CASSRPGQGANEQFF | TGTGCCAGCAGTCGGCCGGGACAGGGGGCGAATGAGCAGTTCTTC | TRBJ2-1 | TRBV28 | TRBD1 | 15 | NA
CASRIRLSSGSSEQYF | TGTGCCAGCAGAATCCGCCTCTCTAGCGGGAGTAGTGAGCAGTACTTC | TRBJ2-7 | TRBV2 | TRBD2 | 16 | NA
CASSLDRQWFF | TGCGCCAGCAGCTTGGATAGACAGTGGTTCTTT | TRBJ1-1 | TRBV5-1 | NA | 11 | NA
CASSLRRVDTGELFF | TGTGCCAGCAGCTTACGGCGGGTGGACACCGGGGAGCTGTTTTTT | TRBJ2-2 | TRBV5-4 | NA | 15 | NA
CASSGTGGFGYTF | TGTGCCAGCAGCGGGACAGGGGGGTTTGGCTACACCTTC | TRBJ1-2 | TRBV11-1 | TRBD1 | 13 | NA
CASSLATTSWRNTGELFF | TGCGCCAGCAGCTTAGCTACGACTAGCTGGAGGAACACCGGGGAGCTGTTTTTT | TRBJ2-2 | TRBV5-1 | TRBD2 | 18 | NA
CAISATGTAAVYGYTF | TGTGCCATCAGTGCGACGGGTACTGCCGCGGTCTATGGCTACACCTTC | TRBJ1-2 | TRBV10-3 | NA | 16 | NA
CASSIAPGQGSEKLFF | TGTGCCAGTAGTATAGCTCCGGGACAGGGAAGTGAAAAACTGTTTTTT | TRBJ1-4 | TRBV19 | TRBD1 | 16 | NA
CASSATRSYEQYF | TGTGCCAGCTCAGCGACCCGATCATACGAGCAGTACTTC | TRBJ2-7 | TRBV18 | NA | 13 | few
CASYEQYF | TGCGCCAGCTACGAGCAGTACTTC | TRBJ2-7 | TRBV5-1 | NA | 8 | NA
CASMRHSNGYTF | TGTGCCAGCATGCGGCACTCTAACGGCTACACCTTC | TRBJ1-2 | TRBV6-1 | NA | 12 | NA
CASSPTGTEAFF | TGTGCCAGCTCACCAACGGGGACTGAAGCTTTCTTT | TRBJ1-1 | TRBV18 | NA | 12 | NA
CASSGDITLNTEAFF | TGTGCCAGCAGCGGGGACATTACACTGAACACTGAAGCTTTCTTT | TRBJ1-1 | TRBV14 | NA | 15 | NA
CASSFPDRVLGEKLFF | TGTGCCAGCAGCTTCCCGGACCGTGTGTTGGGTGAAAAACTGTTTTTT | TRBJ1-4 | TRBV7-9 | NA | 16 | once
CATSREANEKLFF | TGTGCCACCTCCCGCGAGGCTAATGAAAAACTGTTTTTT | TRBJ1-4 | TRBV15 | NA | 13 | few